Sequencing of this T cell receptor beta chain was carried out in a study of blood T cell repertoires in COVID-19. About the research overall: Donors in the United States, Italy and Spain gave samples during acute or convalescent COVID-19.

Trimming removed 4 bases at V and 2 bases at J, with 6 bases between. Per germline, CDR1 SNHLY and CDR2 FYNNEI. This CDR3 is 13 amino acids long. Enrolment of Seattle patients took place during active infection, and they were followed longitudinally. In the original processing: Estimation of nucleated cell counts relied on the amplification of reference gene primers. Profiling relied on immunoSEQ multiplex PCR, and the TCRdb table lists in-frame clones only, not all of them. V, J and clone size are taken as reported in that table, and D and trimming were inferred from the DNA itself. The sample comprises approximately 300,000 clones, approximately 84% of which are singletons, and approximately 15% rests with the top ten.

Sequencing was carried out using peripheral blood. This sequence originates from a person aged 65-85 years with COVID-19, enrolled during active disease. This rearrangement joins TRBV2 to TRBJ2-1, with D unresolved. The CDR3 DNA sequence: TGTGCCAGCAGTGGAGGTGCCTACAATGAGCAGTTCTTC. Amino acids: CASSGGAYNEQFF.